This T cell receptor (beta chain) was sequenced in a study of identical twins. Deletions cut 1 base from V and 5 bases from J, with 9 bases between. The germline CDR1 and CDR2 sequences are LNHNV and YYDKDF (reference sequence). This CDR3 is 14 amino acids long. Study-wide results and caveats: Models underestimated how often monozygotic twins shared out-of-frame TCR alpha.

A single record per CDR3 protein comes from TCRdb applying MiXCR to the 5' RACE reads. The table records roughly 470,000 distinct CDR3 sequences, around 15% of them present only once. About this clonotype: Its antigen is undetermined.

These sequences were also reported in another study, on yellow fever vaccine responses in identical twins.

The TCR sequence derives from a woman younger than 30 in good health. Sequencing used CD4+ T cells sorted from blood. The rearrangement uses TRBV15 and TRBJ1-5; D might be TRBD1 (5 bases). The CDR3 DNA follows: TGTGCCACCAGCAGAGCCTCGGGGGATCAGCCCCAGCATTTT. This codes for CATSRASGDQPQHF.